What follows are 31 T cell receptor beta chains derived from one specimen sequenced in a study of blood T cells in healthy people across ages. The authors ran a second PCR of roughly 6 to 12 cycles using a sample-barcoded 5' primer and a J-beta primer mix. TCRdb fed the 5' RACE reads into MiXCR, producing one record per CDR3 protein. The repertoire has hundreds of thousands of distinct CDR3 sequences, roughly 41% of them found once; the top ten carry more than 20%. Sequencing was done on a sample of blood. Every receptor here comes from a woman aged 60-75 years in good health.

This clonotype was recorded at least ten times. The CDR3 spells CAISGTAQETQYF. The CDR3 DNA sequence: TGTGCCATCAGCGGGACTGCGCAAGAGACCCAGTACTTC. The chain uses TRBV10-3 and TRBJ2-5; D might be TRBD2 (6 bases). V was cut by 6 bases and J by 2 bases, with 10 bases left in between. The V gene's germline CDR1 is ENHRY and CDR2 SYGVKD. The CDR3 contains 13 residues.

The chain links TRBV12-3 or TRBV12-4 to TRBJ2-7; D is unresolved. This CDR3 comprises 13 residues. The V and J ends lost 5 bases and 4 bases respectively, with 12 bases between them. The CDR3 loop reads CASSPTFRYEQYF. The CDR3, as DNA: TGTGCCAGCAGTCCAACGTTCCGGTACGAGCAGTACTTC.

The CDR3 sequence: CASSLRTSSGANVLTF. CDR3 coding DNA: TGTGCCAGCAGTTTACGGACATCCTCTGGGGCCAACGTCCTGACTTTC. V is TRBV12-3 or TRBV12-4 and J is TRBJ2-6; D might be TRBD1 (5 bases). CDR3 length: 16 residues. Trimming removed 2 bases at V and 0 bases at J, with 8 bases between.

The sample holds a few counts of this clonotype. CDR3 sequence reads: CASSFLSGDEQFF. As DNA, the CDR3 is TGTGCCAGCAGTTTTCTTTCCGGGGATGAGCAGTTCTTC. The chain uses TRBV12-3 or TRBV12-4 and TRBJ2-1, with D possibly TRBD2 on 5 matching bases. With 3 bases removed from V and 8 bases from J, the gap between germline ends came to 11 bases. This CDR3 comprises 13 residues.

This clonotype was counted only a few times. J is TRBJ2-4 and V is TRBV7-2; TRBD2 agrees at 11 bases. Germline values: CDR1 SGHTA, CDR2 FQGNSA. The CDR3 spans 18 residues. The junction had 9 bases not matched to a gene; V was cut back by 5 bases and J by 0 bases. This CDR3 is CASSQTGLAEIAKNIQYF. CDR3 bases: TGTGCCAGCAGCCAAACGGGACTAGCGGAAATAGCCAAAAACATTCAGTACTTC.

The J gene is TRBJ2-7, the V gene TRBV5-6, with 9 bases fitting TRBD1. The CDR3 has 13 residues. After removal of 4 bases from V and 6 bases from J, the junction contained 5 bases not matched to a gene. Germline V gene sequence: CDR1 SGHDT, CDR2 YYEEEE. CDR3 sequence: CASSGDRVTEQYF. Written as DNA, the CDR3 is TGTGCCAGCAGCGGGGACAGGGTGACCGAGCAGTACTTC.

The chain has TRBV28 and TRBJ2-5; D perhaps matches TRBD2 (5 bases). V lost 11 bases to trimming and J lost 11 bases, with 24 bases between them. This CDR3 contains 13 residues. Germline CDR1 and CDR2: MDHEN and SYDVKM. The CDR3 nucleotides are TGTGCCGGCATGATCGCGGGCAGGAATGAGCAGTACTTC. The encoded protein is CAGMIAGRNEQYF.

This sequence joins TRBV18 and TRBJ2-7; 7 positions match TRBD2. The trim removed 2 bases at V and 7 bases at J, leaving 14 bases unmatched. Looked up from germline, CDR1 is KGHSH and CDR2 is LQKENI. This CDR3 has 16 amino acids. The CDR3 here is CASSPARTRLYNEQYF. CDR3 DNA: TGTGCCAGCTCACCAGCGCGGACTAGATTGTACAATGAGCAGTACTTC. Together with reference TRBV18 and TRBJ2-7, the CDR3 gives the full variable domain: NAGVMQNPRHLVRRRGQEARLRCSPMKGHSHVYWYRQLPEEGLKFMVYLQKENIIDESGMPKERFSAEFPKEGPSILRIQQVVRGDSAAYFCASSPARTRLYNEQYFGPGTRLTVT.

The V call is TRBV20-1, the J call TRBJ1-4, with 9 bases matching TRBD1. V lost 5 bases, J lost 4 bases, and 5 bases stayed unmatched. Germline V gene data show CDR1 as DFQATT and CDR2 as SNEGSKA (reference sequence). The CDR3 sequence is 14 residues long. The CDR3 sequence is CSASRTGDNEKLFF. Written as DNA, the CDR3 is TGCAGTGCTTCTCGGACAGGGGATAATGAAAAACTGTTTTTT.

This clonotype was seen ten or more times. The junction shows a germline mismatch at one end, possibly a read error. The chain has TRBV5-1 and TRBJ1-1; tentative D call: TRBD1 (6 bases). CDR3 length equals 14 residues. CDR1 is SGHRS and CDR2 is YFSETQ in the germline V gene. The CDR3 DNA reads as TGTGCCAGCAGCTTAACAGGGAGGAACACTGAAGCTTTCTTT. Translating gives CASSLTGRNTEAFF.

This clonotype was seen a few times. In DNA, the CDR3 is TGCAGTGCTATAAGGACTAGCGGGGGGGCGGATACGCAGTATTTT. It specifies CSAIRTSGGADTQYF. The chain employs TRBV20-1 and TRBJ2-3; TRBD2 aligns across 15 bases. Germline V gene data show CDR1 as DFQATT and CDR2 as SNEGSKA (reference sequence). V shed 4 bases, J shed 6 bases, and the junction held 5 bases outside the gene matches. The CDR3 extends over 15 amino acids.

The chain has TRBV21-1 and TRBJ2-1; the table's D call, TRBD2, has no DNA check behind it. TRBV21-1 is a known pseudogene. CDR3 size: 22 residues. The chain's CDR3 is CASSKVNVSGTSGRDPVNEQFF. The CDR3 DNA is TGTGCCAGCAGCAAAGTTAACGTCTCCGGGACTAGCGGGCGCGATCCAGTTAATGAGCAGTTCTTC.

This clonotype was seen a single time. At one end the junction does not follow the germline gene, possibly because of a read error. This chain uses TRBV24-1 with TRBJ2-7; D uncertain. The V gene's germline CDR1 is KGHDR and CDR2 SFDVKD. The CDR3 is 14 amino acids. In DNA form, the CDR3 reads TGTGCCACCAGCGATTTGGCTAGAGACGGTGAGCAGTACTTC. It codes for CATSDLARDGEQYF.

The chain uses TRBV20-1 and TRBJ2-7; 11 positions agree with TRBD1. The V gene's germline CDR1 is DFQATT and CDR2 SNEGSKA (reference sequence). J was trimmed by 1 base and V by 3 bases; bases with no gene match: 5. This CDR3 has 15 amino acids. The CDR3 sequence is CSASTGTGGSYEQYF. The CDR3 DNA sequence: TGCAGTGCTAGCACCGGGACAGGGGGTTCCTACGAGCAGTACTTC.

This clonotype appeared a single time. This chain joins TRBV5-6 and TRBJ1-5; D is unclear. Germline V lookup: CDR1 SGHDT, CDR2 YYEEEE. This CDR3 has 13 residues. Trimming removed 4 bases at V and 3 bases at J, with 8 bases between. As DNA, the CDR3 is TGTGCCAGCAGCCAGACGAACAATCAGCCCCAGCATTTT. Amino acids: CASSQTNNQPQHF.

This clonotype was observed a handful of times. This chain connects TRBV20-1 to TRBJ2-1; 11 bases agree with TRBD2. This CDR3 has 14 residues. CDR1 is DFQATT and CDR2 is SNEGSKA in the germline V gene (reference sequence). The ends lost 7 bases at V and 1 base at J; junction bases unmatched: 3. CDR3 residues: CSVPSGGSYNEQFF. Here the CDR3 DNA reads TGCAGTGTTCCTAGCGGGGGGTCCTACAATGAGCAGTTCTTC.

In DNA, the CDR3 is TGTGCCAGCAGCATAGGGACTATACAGCACAATGAGCAGTTCTTC. It codes for CASSIGTIQHNEQFF. This rearrangement joins TRBV7-3 to TRBJ2-1; 7 nucleotides align to TRBD2. The CDR3 length is 15 residues. V gave up 5 bases and J gave up 5 bases; unmatched junction bases: 9. Germline V gene data show CDR1 as SGHTA and CDR2 as FQGTGA.

The chain carries TRBV20-1 and TRBJ2-1, with D possibly being TRBD2 (6 bases). This CDR3 comprises 15 residues. V lost 0 bases to trimming and J lost 3 bases, with 12 bases between them. CDR1 is DFQATT, CDR2 SNEGSKA, per germline (reference sequence). The CDR3: CSAREGAGFYNEQFF. CDR3 sequence (DNA): TGCAGTGCTAGAGAGGGCGCGGGGTTCTACAATGAGCAGTTCTTC.

This clonotype was detected only a few times. This chain links TRBV4-2 with TRBJ2-7; 9 positions agree with TRBD2. In germline, CDR1 is LGHNA, CDR2 YNFKEQ. The trim removed 1 base at V and 3 bases at J, leaving 4 bases unmatched. This CDR3 is 15 amino acids long. The CDR3 sequence is CASSQGEREVYEQYF. In nucleotides, the CDR3 is TGTGCCAGCAGCCAAGGAGAGCGGGAGGTCTACGAGCAGTACTTC.

This clonotype was observed a handful of times. The rearrangement links TRBV7-9 to TRBJ2-3, with 12 bases fitting TRBD1. Trimming cost V 5 bases and J 2 bases; bases outside gene matches: 2. This CDR3 comprises 15 residues. Germline CDR1 is SEHNR and CDR2 is FQNEAQ (reference sequence). The CDR3 protein is CASSGTGGLTDTQYF. Here the CDR3 DNA reads TGTGCCAGCAGCGGGACAGGGGGCCTCACAGATACGCAGTATTTT. The full variable domain, completed using reference TRBV7-9 and TRBJ2-3, is DTGVSQNPRHKITKRGQNVTFRCDPISEHNRLYWYRQTLGQGPEFLTYFQNEAQLEKSRLLSDRFSAERPKGSFSTLEIQRTEQGDSAMYLCASSGTGGLTDTQYFGPGTRLTVL.

The rearrangement links TRBV28 to TRBJ1-2; D may be TRBD1 (5 bases). This CDR3 has 13 residues. The ends were cut back, 0 bases at V and 6 bases at J, with 8 bases in the middle. The germline gives CDR1 MDHEN, CDR2 SYDVKM. In DNA, the CDR3 is TGTGCCAGCAGTTTATGGGGGCGGCATGGCTACACCTTC. Protein: CASSLWGRHGYTF.

J is TRBJ2-5 and V is TRBV29-1; 7 positions agree with TRBD1. The J call may be incorrect, as the DNA end agrees better with TRBJ2-7. Germline-derived CDR1 and CDR2 are SQVTM and ANQGSEA. There are 14 residues in the CDR3. The CDR3 DNA reads as TGCAGCGTCATCAGACAGGGAAAACTGAACGAGCAGTACTTC. As protein: CSVIRQGKLNEQYF.

The rearrangement uses TRBV20-1 and TRBJ2-1, with TRBD2 identical over 13 bases. Germline V CDR1 and CDR2: DFQATT, SNEGSKA (reference sequence). CDR3 size: 17 residues. The V gene end was trimmed by 5 bases and the J gene end by 10 bases; junction bases not matched to a gene: 17. DNA for the CDR3: TGCAGTGCTCCTGGACTAGCGGGAGCCCGGGTTGGGAAGGAGCAGTTCTTC. Protein sequence: CSAPGLAGARVGKEQFF.

About this clonotype itself: This may stem from a read error, because a much larger clone lies one nucleotide away. The V gene is TRBV29-1, the J gene TRBJ2-1, with TRBD2 identical over 7 bases. The germline V gene has CDR1 SQVTM and CDR2 ANQGSEA. The CDR3 runs 13 residues. The CDR3 DNA reads TGCAGCATTGAGGGCGGGAGCTACAATGAGCAGTTCTTC. Translated: CSIEGGSYNEQFF.

The rearrangement uses TRBV4-3 and TRBJ2-1; D unresolved. Trimming left V 3 bases short and J 5 bases short, with 14 bases between. Germline lookup yields CDR1 LGHNA and CDR2 YSLEER. This CDR3 is 15 amino acids long. CDR3 in amino acids: CASSQMGFSNNEQFF. The CDR3 DNA reads as TGCGCCAGCAGCCAGATGGGGTTTAGTAACAATGAGCAGTTCTTC.

A word on this clonotype: A much bigger clone sits one base away, suggesting this may be a read error. The V call is TRBV6-6, the J call TRBJ2-5; the D call may be TRBD1 or TRBD2 (6 bases each). This CDR3 is 15 amino acids long. Looked up from germline, CDR1 is MNHNY and CDR2 is SVGAGI (reference sequence). The CDR3 spells CTSRALLGGQETQYF. Here the CDR3 DNA reads TGTACCAGCAGAGCCCTCCTAGGGGGGCAAGAGACCCAGTACTTC.

The chain combines TRBV29-1 with TRBJ2-7, with 8 bases that match TRBD2. Germline V gives CDR1 SQVTM, CDR2 ANQGSEA. V lost 5 bases to trimming and J lost 0 bases; unmatched junction nucleotides: 6. This CDR3 has 14 residues. The CDR3 DNA reads as TGCAGCGTTAGGGTGGGACTAGACTCCTACGAGCAGTACTTC. Its translation: CSVRVGLDSYEQYF.

The sample holds a few counts of this clonotype. This chain links TRBV20-1 with TRBJ2-1; D gene ambiguous. Trimming cost V 1 base and J 5 bases, with 3 bases left between them. Germline V lookup: CDR1 DFQATT, CDR2 SNEGSKA (reference sequence). This CDR3 is built from 11 residues. DNA for the CDR3: TGCAGTGCTAGAGTTCACAATGAGCAGTTCTTC. Protein: CSARVHNEQFF.

The chain is built from TRBV21-1 and TRBJ2-1; the table's TRBD2 call for D was not verified on the DNA. TRBV21-1 is given as a pseudogene. CDR3 length: 18 amino acids. The CDR3 spells CASSKLRTSGKRRNEQFF. The CDR3 DNA follows: TGTGCCAGCAGCAAGTTGAGGACTAGCGGGAAGAGAAGGAATGAGCAGTTCTTC.

This clonotype has more than one count but fewer than ten. The chain is built from TRBV24-1 and TRBJ2-7; 9 bases are shared with TRBD1. The J call is uncertain, as TRBJ2-5 better fits the DNA end. The CDR3 totals 15 residues. Looked up from germline, CDR1 is KGHDR and CDR2 is SFDVKD. Here the CDR3 reads CATSDLDRGVETQYF. CDR3 sequence (DNA): TGTGCCACCAGTGATTTGGACAGGGGGGTCGAGACCCAGTACTTC.

The chain has TRBV7-2 and TRBJ2-4, with 10 bases lining up with TRBD2. The CDR3 has 18 residues. CDR1 and CDR2 (germline): SGHTA, FQGNSA. J gave up 2 bases and V 4 bases, and 11 bases lay outside the gene matches. CDR3: CASSSLWLAGGTKNIQYF. In DNA, the CDR3 is TGTGCCAGCAGCTCCTTATGGTTAGCGGGAGGCACCAAAAACATTCAGTACTTC.